One T cell receptor (beta chain) is described in this entry. Data came from immunoSEQ multiplex PCR; TCRdb stores just in-frame clones and leaves some out. The sample has 130,000 to 150,000 clones, about 87% seen once. Trimming cost V 7 bases and J 7 bases, with 14 bases left between them. CDR1 is MNHEY and CDR2 is SVGAGI in the germline V gene. The CDR3 has 14 amino acids. The sample comes from a study of T cell responses to AZD1222 COVID-19 vaccine. The sample consisted of peripheral blood, taken on day 0 of AZD1222 vaccination. The receptor's source is an adult in good health. The chain uses TRBV6-5 and TRBJ1-6, with D uncertain. The CDR3 region is CASTRRSSNSPLHF. For the CDR3, the DNA is TGTGCCAGCACCCGACGGTCAAGCAATTCACCCCTCCACTTT.